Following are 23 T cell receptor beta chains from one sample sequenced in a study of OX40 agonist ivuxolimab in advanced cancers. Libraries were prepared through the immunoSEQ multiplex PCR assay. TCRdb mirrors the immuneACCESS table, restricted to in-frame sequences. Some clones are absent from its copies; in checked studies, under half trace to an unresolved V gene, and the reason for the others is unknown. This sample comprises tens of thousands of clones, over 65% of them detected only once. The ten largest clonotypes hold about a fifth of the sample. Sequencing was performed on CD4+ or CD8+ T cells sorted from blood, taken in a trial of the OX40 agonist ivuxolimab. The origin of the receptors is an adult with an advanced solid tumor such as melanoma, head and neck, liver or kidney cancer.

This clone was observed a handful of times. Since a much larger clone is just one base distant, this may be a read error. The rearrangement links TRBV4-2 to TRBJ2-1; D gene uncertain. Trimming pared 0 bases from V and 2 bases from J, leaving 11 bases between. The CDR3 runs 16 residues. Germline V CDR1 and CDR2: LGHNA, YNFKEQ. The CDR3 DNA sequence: TGTGCCAGCAGCCAAGAGCCGGGCAACCCCTACAATGAGCAGTTCTTC. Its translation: CASSQEPGNPYNEQFF.

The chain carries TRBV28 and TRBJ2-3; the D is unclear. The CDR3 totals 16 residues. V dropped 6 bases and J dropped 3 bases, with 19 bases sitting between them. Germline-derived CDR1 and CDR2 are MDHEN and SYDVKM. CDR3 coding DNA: TGTGCCAGCAGCCTCGGCTTGGAACAGCGAACAGATACGCAGTATTTT. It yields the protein CASSLGLEQRTDTQYF. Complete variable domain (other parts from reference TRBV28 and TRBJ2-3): DVKVTQSSRYLVKRTGEKVFLECVQDMDHENMFWYRQDPGLGLRLIYFSYDVKMKEKGDIPEGYSVSREKKERFSLILESASTNQTSMYLCASSLGLEQRTDTQYFGPGTRLTVL.

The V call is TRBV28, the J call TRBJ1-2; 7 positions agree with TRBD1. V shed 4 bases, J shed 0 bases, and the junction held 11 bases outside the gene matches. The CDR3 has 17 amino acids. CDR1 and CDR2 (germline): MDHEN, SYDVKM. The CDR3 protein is CASSSLPGQSTNYGYTF. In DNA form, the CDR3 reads TGTGCCAGCAGTTCCCTTCCGGGACAGTCAACTAACTATGGCTACACCTTC.

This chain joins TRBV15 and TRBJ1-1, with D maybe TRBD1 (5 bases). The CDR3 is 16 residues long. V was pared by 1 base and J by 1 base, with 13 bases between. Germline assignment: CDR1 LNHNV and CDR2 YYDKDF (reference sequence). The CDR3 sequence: CATSRGWGESNTEAFF. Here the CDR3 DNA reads TGTGCCACCAGCAGAGGGTGGGGGGAATCGAACACTGAAGCTTTCTTT.

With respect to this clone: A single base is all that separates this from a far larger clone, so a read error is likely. The CDR3 region is CAIRRQGGQPQHF. CDR3 nucleotide sequence: TGTGCCATCAGGAGACAGGGTGGTCAGCCCCAGCATTTT. The chain has TRBV10-3 and TRBJ1-5, with TRBD1 matching over 7 bases. The V gene end was trimmed by 6 bases and the J gene end by 6 bases; junction bases not matched to a gene: 5. The CDR3 sequence is 13 residues long. Germline CDR1 reads ENHRY; CDR2 reads SYGVKD.

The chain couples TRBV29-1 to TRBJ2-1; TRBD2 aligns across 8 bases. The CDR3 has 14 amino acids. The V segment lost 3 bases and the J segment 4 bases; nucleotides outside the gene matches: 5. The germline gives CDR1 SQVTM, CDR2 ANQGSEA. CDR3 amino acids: CSVESSGRYNEQFF. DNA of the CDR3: TGCAGCGTTGAGTCCAGCGGGAGATACAATGAGCAGTTCTTC.

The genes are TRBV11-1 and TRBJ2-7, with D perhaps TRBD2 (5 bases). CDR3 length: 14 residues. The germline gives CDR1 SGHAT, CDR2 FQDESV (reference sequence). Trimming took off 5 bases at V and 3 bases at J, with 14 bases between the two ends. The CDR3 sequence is CASSHEAGVYEQYF. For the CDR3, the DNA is TGTGCCAGCAGCCACGAGGCCGGGGTCTACGAGCAGTACTTC.

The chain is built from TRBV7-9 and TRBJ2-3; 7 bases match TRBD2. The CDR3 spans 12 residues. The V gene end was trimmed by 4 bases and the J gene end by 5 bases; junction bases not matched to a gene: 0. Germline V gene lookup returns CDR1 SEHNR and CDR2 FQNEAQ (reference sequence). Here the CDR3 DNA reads TGTGCCAGCAGCTCGGGAGGAGATACGCAGTATTTT. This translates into CASSSGGDTQYF.

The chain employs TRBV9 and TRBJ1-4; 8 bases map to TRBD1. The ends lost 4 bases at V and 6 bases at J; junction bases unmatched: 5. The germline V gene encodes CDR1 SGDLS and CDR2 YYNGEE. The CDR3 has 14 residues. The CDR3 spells CASSPLDRDEKLFF. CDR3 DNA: TGTGCCAGCAGCCCCCTGGACAGGGATGAAAAACTGTTTTTT. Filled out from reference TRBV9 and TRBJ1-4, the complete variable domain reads DSGVTQTPKHLITATGQRVTLRCSPRSGDLSVYWYQQSLDQGLQFLIQYYNGEERAKGNILERFSAQQFPDLHSELNLSSLELGDSALYFCASSPLDRDEKLFFGSGTQLSVL.

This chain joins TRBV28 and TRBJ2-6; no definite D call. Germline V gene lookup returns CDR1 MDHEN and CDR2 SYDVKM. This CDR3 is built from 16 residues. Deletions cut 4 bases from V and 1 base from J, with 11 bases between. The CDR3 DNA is TGTGCCAGCAGTTCGGACGGCCTTTCTGGGGCCAACGTCCTGACTTTC. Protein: CASSSDGLSGANVLTF.

CDR3 coding DNA: TGTGCCAGCAGCTTAGGAGGGACCGAGTATAGCAATCAGCCCCAGCATTTT. Protein sequence: CASSLGGTEYSNQPQHF. The rearrangement joins TRBV7-8 to TRBJ1-5, with a weak D call TRBD1 (5 bases). This CDR3 spans 17 amino acids. Looked up from germline, CDR1 is SGHVS and CDR2 is FQNEAQ. The V end was cut by 1 base, the J end by 0 bases, with 13 bases between.

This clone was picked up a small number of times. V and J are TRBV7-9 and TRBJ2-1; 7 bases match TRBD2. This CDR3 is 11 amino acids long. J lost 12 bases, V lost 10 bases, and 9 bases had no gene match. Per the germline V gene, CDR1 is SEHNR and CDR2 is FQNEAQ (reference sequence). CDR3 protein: CATNRGLPQFF. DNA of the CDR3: TGTGCCACTAACCGGGGACTACCGCAGTTCTTC.

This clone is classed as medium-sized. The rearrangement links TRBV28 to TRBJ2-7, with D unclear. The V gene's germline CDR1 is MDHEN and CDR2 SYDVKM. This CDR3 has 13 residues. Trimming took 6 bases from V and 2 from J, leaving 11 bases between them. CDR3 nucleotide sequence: TGTGCCAGCAGCCTCGCGGCTCCCTACGAGCAGTACTTC. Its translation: CASSLAAPYEQYF.

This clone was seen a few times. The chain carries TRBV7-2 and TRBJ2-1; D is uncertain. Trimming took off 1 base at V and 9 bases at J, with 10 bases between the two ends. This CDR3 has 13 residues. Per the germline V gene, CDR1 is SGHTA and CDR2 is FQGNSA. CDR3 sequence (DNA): TGTGCCAGCAGCTTAGACTACTCCAGTGAGCAGTTCTTC. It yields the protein CASSLDYSSEQFF.

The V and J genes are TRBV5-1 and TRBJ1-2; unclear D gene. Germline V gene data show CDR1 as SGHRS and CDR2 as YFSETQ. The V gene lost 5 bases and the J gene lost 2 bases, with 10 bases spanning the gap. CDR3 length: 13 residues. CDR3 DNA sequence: TGCGCCAGCAGGTCACATACCAACTATGGCTACACCTTC. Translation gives CASRSHTNYGYTF.

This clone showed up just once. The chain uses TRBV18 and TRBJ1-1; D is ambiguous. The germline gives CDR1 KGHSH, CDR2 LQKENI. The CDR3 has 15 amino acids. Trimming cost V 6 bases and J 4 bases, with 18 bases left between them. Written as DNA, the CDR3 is TGTGCCAGCTCCCCAATGGGCGGGGAGGGCACTGAAGCTTTCTTT. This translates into CASSPMGGEGTEAFF.

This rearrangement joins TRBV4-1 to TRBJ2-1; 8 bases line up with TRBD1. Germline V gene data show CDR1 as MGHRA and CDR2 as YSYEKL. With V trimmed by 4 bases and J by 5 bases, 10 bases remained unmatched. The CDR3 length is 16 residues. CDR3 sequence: CASSLPQGGLDNEQFF. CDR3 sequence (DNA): TGCGCCAGCAGCCTTCCACAGGGGGGCCTTGACAATGAGCAGTTCTTC.

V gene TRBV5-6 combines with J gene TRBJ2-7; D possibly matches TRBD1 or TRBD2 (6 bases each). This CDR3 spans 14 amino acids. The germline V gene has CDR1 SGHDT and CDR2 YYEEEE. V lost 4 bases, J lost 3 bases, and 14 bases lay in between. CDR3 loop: CASSERGASYEQYF. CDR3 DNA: TGTGCCAGCAGCGAGAGGGGGGCCAGCTACGAGCAGTACTTC.

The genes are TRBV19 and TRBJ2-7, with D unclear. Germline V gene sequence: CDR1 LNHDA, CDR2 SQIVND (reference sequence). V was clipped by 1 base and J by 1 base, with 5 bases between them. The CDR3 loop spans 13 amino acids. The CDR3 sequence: CASSIVYSYEQYF. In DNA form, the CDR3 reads TGTGCCAGTAGTATAGTCTATTCCTACGAGCAGTACTTC.

CDR3 region: CASSYENTEAFF. The DNA of the CDR3 is TGTGCCAGCAGTTACGAGAACACTGAAGCTTTCTTT. The V call is TRBV6-5, the J call TRBJ1-1; D gene unclear. CDR3 length equals 12 residues. V was shortened by 2 bases and J by 1 base, with 2 bases between the two germline ends. CDR1 is MNHEY, CDR2 SVGAGI, per germline.

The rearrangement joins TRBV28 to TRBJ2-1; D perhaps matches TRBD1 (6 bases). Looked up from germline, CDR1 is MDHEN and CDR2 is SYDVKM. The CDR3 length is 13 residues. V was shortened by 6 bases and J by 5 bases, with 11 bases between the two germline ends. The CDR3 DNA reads TGTGCCAGCAGGCTACAGGGTAACAATGAGCAGTTCTTC. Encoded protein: CASRLQGNNEQFF.

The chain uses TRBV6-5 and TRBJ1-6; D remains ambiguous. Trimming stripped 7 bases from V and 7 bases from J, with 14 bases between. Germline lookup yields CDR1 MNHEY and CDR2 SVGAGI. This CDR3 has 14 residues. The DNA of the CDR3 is TGTGCCAGCAATGAGATTTCAAGCAATTCACCCCTCCACTTT. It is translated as CASNEISSNSPLHF.

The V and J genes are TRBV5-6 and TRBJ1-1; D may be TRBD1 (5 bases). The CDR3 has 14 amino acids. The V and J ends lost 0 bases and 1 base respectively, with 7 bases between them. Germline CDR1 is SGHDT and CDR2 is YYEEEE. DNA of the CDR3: TGTGCCAGCAGCTTGGGACAGCCGAACACTGAAGCTTTCTTT. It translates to CASSLGQPNTEAFF.